This T cell receptor beta chain appears in the sequencing data of a study of shared clonotypes between healthy human individuals. A remark on this clone: As yet, its antigen is unknown.

Study results and limitations: The naive CD4 repertoires of a few donors were compared, and around 5% of clonotypes were shared.

Some clones are missing from TCRdb's copy, which holds only in-frame ones; the method was immunoSEQ multiplex PCR. The table records around 600,000 clones, more than 95% of them present only once. Germline V gene sequence: CDR1 MNHEY, CDR2 SVGAGI. V was pared by 5 bases and J by 1 base, with 8 bases between. This CDR3 contains 14 residues. The origin of this receptor is a woman aged 25 to 39 in good health. The gene calls are TRBV6-5 and TRBJ1-4; D is possibly TRBD1 (5 bases). The sequencing input was naive CD4+ T cells sorted from blood. Sample subset: CD45RA+ positively selected. The CDR3, as DNA: TGTGCCAGCAGTCCGACAGTAACTAATGAAAAACTGTTTTTT. Translated, it gives CASSPTVTNEKLFF.